These 29 T cell receptor beta chains were all obtained from the same sample, sequenced in a study of beta chain features in type 1 diabetes. Expressed TCRB transcripts got sequenced, as all isolated RNA was reverse transcribed. Only in-frame clones appear in the TCRdb table, and some are missing; sequencing was by immunoSEQ multiplex PCR. The sample records some 410,000 clones, roughly 11% being singletons. Sequencing was done on a sample of naive CD4+ T cells from blood. All receptors come from a woman between 18 and 30 years old in good health.

V usage is TRBV4-1 and J usage is TRBJ1-4, with a possible D match to TRBD1 (6 bases). The CDR3 runs to 17 residues. Looked up from germline, CDR1 is MGHRA and CDR2 is YSYEKL. V was pared by 4 bases and J by 0 bases, with 15 bases between. CDR3 in amino acids: CASSRTQGDATNEKLFF. The DNA of the CDR3 is TGCGCCAGCAGCCGGACACAGGGAGATGCAACTAATGAAAAACTGTTTTTT.

The sample holds many counts of this clone. V usage is TRBV10-3 and J usage is TRBJ2-1, with TRBD2 identical over 12 bases. The V gene's germline CDR1 is ENHRY and CDR2 SYGVKD. V shed 8 bases and J 9 bases; nucleotides not matched to a gene: 8. The CDR3 runs to 14 residues. The CDR3 DNA is TGTGCCATCGGGAGACTAGCGGGAGAATCTGAGCAGTTCTTC. The encoded protein is CAIGRLAGESEQFF.

The CDR3 protein is CASSFPRGPNSPLHF. In nucleotides, the CDR3 is TGTGCCAGCAGCTTCCCCAGGGGGCCTAATTCACCCCTCCACTTT. V is TRBV5-4 and J is TRBJ1-6; TRBD1 agrees at 8 bases. V was clipped by 2 bases and J by 6 bases; unmatched bases: 4. Per the germline V gene, CDR1 is SGHNT and CDR2 is YYREEE (reference sequence). The CDR3 has 15 residues.

This clone was picked up a small number of times. The chain has TRBV27 and TRBJ2-1; no reliable D call. Germline CDR1 and CDR2: MNHEY and SMNVEV (reference sequence). Trimming stripped 3 bases from V and 5 bases from J, with 11 bases between. The CDR3 has 14 amino acids. The CDR3, as DNA: TGTGCCAGCAGTTTTAGGGATTGGAACAATGAGCAGTTCTTC. Its protein product is CASSFRDWNNEQFF.

Only a few counts were recorded for this clone. The chain is built from TRBV29-1 and TRBJ1-2, with a weak D call TRBD1 (5 bases). The CDR3 is made up of 13 amino acids. Trimming left V 3 bases short and J 7 bases short, with 15 bases between. CDR1 and CDR2 (germline): SQVTM, ANQGSEA. Here the CDR3 reads CSVDSPGSPGYTF. As DNA, the CDR3 is TGCAGCGTTGATAGCCCAGGGTCTCCTGGCTACACCTTC.

The rearrangement links TRBV28 to TRBJ2-7, with 7 bases lining up with TRBD2. J was trimmed by 2 bases and V by 8 bases; bases with no gene match: 9. The CDR3 covers 14 residues. Germline-derived CDR1 and CDR2 are MDHEN and SYDVKM. CDR3 nucleotide sequence: TGTGCCAGCGGGGTGGGAGCGGGGCCCTACGAGCAGTACGTC. Amino acid sequence: CASGVGAGPYEQYV.

This clone was seen a handful of times. This chain joins TRBV6-5 and TRBJ2-7; TRBD2 might be the D (6 bases). V was clipped by 7 bases and J by 3 bases, with 19 bases between them. Germline loops: CDR1 MNHEY, CDR2 SVGAGI. The CDR3 length is 15 residues. CDR3 region: CASKSSGGWGYEQYF. The CDR3 coding sequence is TGTGCCAGCAAAAGCTCTGGAGGGTGGGGCTACGAGCAGTACTTC.

The chain combines TRBV14 with TRBJ2-1; 8 positions agree with TRBD1. The CDR3 runs to 15 residues. Trimming at V came to 4 bases and at J to 4 bases, leaving 6 bases not matched to a gene. The V gene's germline CDR1 is SGHDN and CDR2 FVKESK. CDR3 coding DNA: TGTGCCAGCAGCCCCGGGACAGGTTCTTACAATGAGCAGTTCTTC. It translates to CASSPGTGSYNEQFF.

This chain uses TRBV10-1 with TRBJ2-7; no definite D call. The CDR3 contains 14 residues. Germline lookup yields CDR1 WNHNN and CDR2 SYGVQD (reference sequence). V dropped 2 bases and J dropped 8 bases, with 16 bases sitting between them. The CDR3 protein is CASSEATRSLQQYF. CDR3 coding DNA: TGCGCCAGCAGTGAGGCGACCCGCTCACTCCAGCAGTACTTC.

The chain employs TRBV6-5 and TRBJ2-5; possible D gene TRBD1, 6 bases. Germline V CDR1 and CDR2: MNHEY, SVGAGI. Trimming left V 8 bases short and J 9 bases short, with 16 bases between. CDR3 length equals 12 residues. The CDR3 region is CASRDTGLAQYF. The CDR3 DNA reads as TGTGCCAGCCGGGACACCGGTTTGGCCCAGTACTTC.

The table lists this clone with a few counts. One end of the junction is discordant with germline, which a read error may explain. The genes are TRBV7-2 and TRBJ2-7; the D is unclear. Germline CDR1 and CDR2: SGHTA and FQGNSA. The CDR3 runs to 13 residues. CDR3 residues: CASSPLGFSRVEF. The CDR3 DNA is TGTGCCAGCAGCCCCCTAGGGTTCTCCCGGGTGGAGTTC. Filled out from reference TRBV7-2 and TRBJ2-7, the complete variable domain reads GAGVSQSPSNKVTEKGKDVELRCDPISGHTALYWYRQSLGQGLEFLIYFQGNSAPDKSGLPSDRFSAERTGGSVSTLTIQRTQQEDSAVYLCASSPLGFSRVEFGPGTRLTVT.

This clone was seen a handful of times. The chain uses TRBV4-2 and TRBJ1-2; no clear D. The germline V and J ends were trimmed by 1 base and 2 bases, with 8 bases remaining between them. CDR1 and CDR2 (germline): LGHNA, YNFKEQ. This CDR3 is 14 amino acids long. CDR3 nucleotide sequence: TGTGCCAGCAGCCAAGTACAGATGAACTATGGCTACACCTTC. Encoded protein: CASSQVQMNYGYTF.

The chain carries TRBV28 and TRBJ2-3; the D is unclear. The V end lost 2 bases, the J end lost 4 bases, and 7 bases lay between the germline ends. The CDR3 consists of 13 residues. From germline, CDR1 is MDHEN and CDR2 SYDVKM. The CDR3 coding sequence is TGTGCCAGCAGTTTAGGGGTCCCAGATACGCAGTATTTT. Amino acid sequence: CASSLGVPDTQYF.

As for this clone: Other nucleotide sequences from this sample produce the same CDR3. The chain carries TRBV5-1 and TRBJ2-2; D not resolved. The V gene's germline CDR1 is SGHRS and CDR2 YFSETQ. This CDR3 has 12 amino acids. Trimming shortened V by 6 bases and J by 1 base, and 4 bases separated the two germline ends. In DNA form, the CDR3 reads TGCGCCAGCACAAGGAACACCGGGGAGCTGTTTTTT. Translated: CASTRNTGELFF.

This chain uses TRBV15 with TRBJ2-3; 10 bases agree with TRBD1. Germline CDR1 reads LNHNV; CDR2 reads YYDKDF (reference sequence). V dropped 0 bases and J dropped 4; count of bases not matched to a gene: 1. The CDR3 spans 15 residues. The CDR3 here is CATSRDGQGADTQYF. CDR3 bases: TGTGCCACCAGCAGAGATGGACAGGGGGCAGATACGCAGTATTTT.

The chain carries TRBV4-2 and TRBJ2-2; D ambiguous. Germline V gene sequence: CDR1 LGHNA, CDR2 YNFKEQ. Trimming pared 1 base from V and 1 base from J, leaving 10 bases between. CDR3 length equals 16 residues. CDR3: CASSQGPPGNTGELFF. The CDR3 nucleotides read TGTGCCAGCAGCCAAGGACCTCCGGGGAACACCGGGGAGCTGTTTTTT.

J is TRBJ2-7 and V is TRBV15; no clear D gene. Germline CDR1 and CDR2: LNHNV and YYDKDF (reference sequence). V was pared by 5 bases and J by 6 bases, with 14 bases between. The CDR3 spans 13 residues. The CDR3 spells CATSAEGASEQYF. DNA of the CDR3: TGTGCCACCAGCGCAGAAGGAGCCTCCGAGCAGTACTTC.

In its sample, this clone was seen a few times. The V gene is TRBV4-2, the J gene TRBJ2-7, with 11 bases lining up with TRBD2. The V segment lost 4 bases and the J segment 0 bases; nucleotides outside the gene matches: 5. The germline gives CDR1 LGHNA, CDR2 YNFKEQ. The CDR3 covers 16 residues. The CDR3 region is CASSRKGTSGSYEQYF. The CDR3 nucleotides read TGTGCCAGCAGCCGGAAAGGGACTAGCGGCTCCTACGAGCAGTACTTC.

Only a few counts were recorded for this clone. V is TRBV10-3 and J is TRBJ2-5; no firm D call. V lost 2 bases, J lost 1 base, and 5 bases lay in between. The CDR3 is 13 amino acids. Germline CDR1 ENHRY, CDR2 SYGVKD. The chain's CDR3 is CAISEGSQETQYF. Here the CDR3 DNA reads TGTGCCATCAGTGAGGGCAGCCAAGAGACCCAGTACTTC.

CDR3 coding DNA: TGTGCCAGCAGCGGTGCAGGGGGATATGGCTACACCTTC. Protein product: CASSGAGGYGYTF. The chain links TRBV9 to TRBJ1-2; the match to TRBD1 covers 7 bases. CDR3 length equals 13 residues. From germline, CDR1 is SGDLS and CDR2 YYNGEE. V was clipped by 3 bases and J by 5 bases; unmatched bases: 4.

This clone has more than one count but fewer than ten. The chain employs TRBV9 and TRBJ2-2; 8 bases match TRBD1. The trim removed 0 bases at V and 3 bases at J, leaving 1 base unmatched. CDR3 length: 15 residues. CDR1 is SGDLS and CDR2 is YYNGEE in the germline V gene. CDR3 in DNA: TGTGCCAGCAGCGTAGTGGGACAGGACACCGGGGAGCTGTTTTTT. Translated, it gives CASSVVGQDTGELFF.

This clone showed up just a few times. This chain joins TRBV7-2 and TRBJ2-5; either TRBD1 or TRBD2 may supply D (6 bases each). The CDR3 has 15 amino acids. Germline CDR1 and CDR2: SGHTA and FQGNSA. The ends were cut back, 2 bases at V and 4 bases at J, with 14 bases in the middle. This chain's CDR3 is CASSLMGGWLETQYF. CDR3 nucleotides: TGTGCCAGCAGCTTAATGGGGGGCTGGTTAGAGACCCAGTACTTC. Combining the CDR3 with reference TRBV7-2 and TRBJ2-5 gives the whole variable domain GAGVSQSPSNKVTEKGKDVELRCDPISGHTALYWYRQSLGQGLEFLIYFQGNSAPDKSGLPSDRFSAERTGGSVSTLTIQRTQQEDSAVYLCASSLMGGWLETQYFGPGTRLLVL.

A few counts support this clone. The chain has TRBV20-1 and TRBJ1-2; tentative D call: TRBD1 (5 bases). Germline CDR1 and CDR2: DFQATT and SNEGSKA (reference sequence). The CDR3 length is 11 residues. The V end lost 6 bases, the J end lost 6 bases, and 11 bases lay between the germline ends. The DNA for the CDR3 is TGCAGTGCCCAACCCAGGGATGGCTACACCTTC. Translating it yields CSAQPRDGYTF.

A few counts support this clone. The chain has TRBV2 and TRBJ2-7; D may correspond to TRBD1 or TRBD2 (5 bases each). Germline V gene lookup returns CDR1 SNHLY and CDR2 FYNNEI. There are 13 residues in the CDR3. Between the trimmed V and J ends, which lost 8 bases and 0 bases, there was a span of 11 bases. CDR3 DNA: TGTGCCAGCTGGGGACGGCGCTCCTACGAGCAGTACTTC. This codes for CASWGRRSYEQYF.

V is TRBV7-2 and J is TRBJ2-7, with D unresolved. This CDR3 region has 13 residues. Trimming stripped 5 bases from V and 7 bases from J, with 15 bases between. From germline, CDR1 is SGHTA and CDR2 FQGNSA. The CDR3 here is CASSPVLYREQYV. As DNA, the CDR3 is TGTGCCAGCAGCCCGGTACTTTACAGAGAGCAGTACGTC.

This clone was counted between two and nine times. This chain uses TRBV4-3 with TRBJ2-3; no clear D gene. Germline V lookup: CDR1 LGHNA, CDR2 YSLEER. Trimming took off 5 bases at V and 0 bases at J, with 6 bases between the two ends. This CDR3 is built from 13 residues. For the CDR3, the DNA is TGCGCCAGCAGCTTCTTAAGCACAGATACGCAGTATTTT. It translates to CASSFLSTDTQYF.

This clone was observed a handful of times. The chain uses TRBV4-2 and TRBJ2-3; D tentatively reads TRBD1 or TRBD2 (5 bases each). The germline V and J ends were trimmed by 0 bases and 4 bases, with 14 bases remaining between them. This CDR3 comprises 16 residues. CDR1 is LGHNA and CDR2 is YNFKEQ in the germline V gene. The CDR3 spells CASSQDLPGTSDTQYF. For the CDR3, the DNA is TGTGCCAGCAGCCAAGATCTCCCGGGGACGTCAGATACGCAGTATTTT.

This clone has only a few counts. This rearrangement joins TRBV19 to TRBJ2-3; 8 nucleotides line up with TRBD1. CDR1 LNHDA and CDR2 SQIVND come from the germline V gene (reference sequence). J lost 2 bases, V lost 6 bases, and 7 bases had no gene match. This CDR3 is 15 amino acids long. The CDR3 is CASRDRDRNTDTQYF. The CDR3 coding sequence is TGTGCCAGTAGAGACCGGGACAGGAACACAGATACGCAGTATTTT.

A word on this clone: Other DNA sequences in this specimen translate into the identical CDR3. The rearrangement joins TRBV29-1 to TRBJ2-3; unclear D gene. CDR3 length: 12 amino acids. Germline V gene sequence: CDR1 SQVTM, CDR2 ANQGSEA. The V gene lost 3 bases and the J gene lost 1 base, with 5 bases spanning the gap. CDR3 in DNA: TGCAGCGTTGATGGAGGCACAGATACGCAGTATTTT. The encoded protein is CSVDGGTDTQYF.